The entry below gives a single TCR beta chain sequence along with its context. This record comes from a study of monozygotic twins with inflammatory bowel disease. Per sample, reverse transcription was split into eight reactions. From its re-call of the 5' RACE reads, TCRdb lists each CDR3 protein once, without DNA. The sample's table shows approximately 150,000 distinct CDR3 sequences. CDR3 length equals 12 residues. Germline CDR1 reads SGHDT; CDR2 reads YYEEEE. This TCR was sampled from a human donor with ulcerative colitis or Crohn's disease, or a healthy co-twin of an affected twin (not recorded which). The sequenced sample consisted of blood. The V gene is TRBV5-6, the J gene TRBJ1-1; TCRdb's assignment of TRBD1 cannot be checked, as there is no DNA. CDR3 sequence reads: CASSLWGHQAFF.